These 32 T cell receptor beta chains came from one sample sequenced in a study of cytomegalovirus exposure and HLA in healthy donors. It was with 60 Vbeta and 13 Jbeta primers that the PCR ran. TCRdb's table, derived via immunoSEQ multiplex PCR, lists solely in-frame clones and lacks some. The data show under 200,000 clones, about nine tenths seen once. The material sequenced was PBMCs. These receptors were obtained from a boy younger than 10 in good health and CMV-seronegative.

CDR3 DNA sequence: TGTGCCAGCAGCCGACGGCTAGCGGGAGTAGGGGAGACCCAGTACTTC. This encodes CASSRRLAGVGETQYF. The chain joins TRBV14 to TRBJ2-5, with TRBD2 matching 10 bases. There are 16 residues in the CDR3. Per the germline V gene, CDR1 is SGHDN and CDR2 is FVKESK. V was clipped by 4 bases and J by 5 bases; unmatched bases: 10.

This chain uses TRBV29-1 with TRBJ2-6, with 7 bases identical to TRBD2. CDR3 size: 14 residues. V dropped 5 bases and J dropped 2; count of bases not matched to a gene: 3. Germline CDR1 SQVTM, CDR2 ANQGSEA. CDR3 DNA: TGCAGCGTTTGGGGGGGGGCTGGGGCCAACGTCCTGACTTTC. It specifies CSVWGGAGANVLTF.

On this clone: The sample has other DNA sequences that encode this CDR3 too. The chain has TRBV7-2 and TRBJ1-2, with D perhaps matching TRBD1 (5 bases). The CDR3 has 14 amino acids. Germline V gives CDR1 SGHTA, CDR2 FQGNSA. V shed 3 bases and J shed 4 bases, with 12 bases lying between them. The CDR3 here is CASSFPGGGYGYTF. For the CDR3, the DNA is TGTGCCAGCAGCTTCCCGGGGGGAGGCTATGGCTACACCTTC.

Only one count was recorded for this clone. The V call is TRBV28, the J call TRBJ2-7, with D maybe TRBD1 (5 bases). This CDR3 contains 11 residues. The V end was cut by 4 bases, the J end by 6 bases, with 7 bases between. Germline lookup yields CDR1 MDHEN and CDR2 SYDVKM. For the CDR3, the DNA is TGTGCCAGCAGTTCCAGGGTCGAGCAGTACTTC. Translated: CASSSRVEQYF.

The chain is built from TRBV25-1 and TRBJ2-3; D might be TRBD1 (7 bases). The germline V and J ends were trimmed by 1 base and 3 bases, with 11 bases remaining between them. Germline V gene data show CDR1 as MGHDK and CDR2 as SYGVNS. The CDR3 is 15 residues long. CDR3 sequence reads: CASSEFAGGTDTQYF. The CDR3 DNA is TGTGCCAGCAGTGAATTTGCAGGGGGGACAGATACGCAGTATTTT.

This chain uses TRBV6-1 with TRBJ2-2; TRBD1 might be the D (6 bases). The CDR3 spans 15 residues. Germline V lookup: CDR1 MNHNS, CDR2 SASEGT. With 10 bases removed from V and 1 base from J, the gap between germline ends came to 16 bases. The CDR3 sequence is CANRVAHMNTGELFF. CDR3 nucleotides: TGTGCCAACAGGGTAGCCCATATGAACACCGGGGAGCTGTTTTTT.

V and J are TRBV28 and TRBJ2-2; 12 bases are shared with TRBD2. The V and J ends lost 3 bases and 2 bases, in that order; junction bases with no gene match: 4. The CDR3 is made up of 17 amino acids. In germline, CDR1 is MDHEN, CDR2 SYDVKM. This chain's CDR3 is CASSFKTSGGNTGELFF. The CDR3 region has the DNA TGTGCCAGCAGTTTCAAGACTAGCGGGGGAAACACCGGGGAGCTGTTTTTT.

The chain uses TRBV19 and TRBJ1-5; 8 nucleotides align to TRBD1. The CDR3 is made up of 15 amino acids. The V segment lost 3 bases and the J segment 6 bases; nucleotides outside the gene matches: 7. Germline V gives CDR1 LNHDA, CDR2 SQIVND (reference sequence). CDR3 DNA: TGTGCCAGTAGTATGAACAGGGGGACAACTCAGCCCCAGCATTTT. It specifies CASSMNRGTTQPQHF.

The chain links TRBV30 to TRBJ1-2; 8 positions agree with TRBD1. The CDR3 covers 13 residues. The J segment lost 7 bases and the V segment lost 3 bases, leaving 7 bases of the junction unmatched. The germline V gene encodes CDR1 GTSNPN and CDR2 SVGIG (reference sequence). The CDR3 nucleotides are TGTGCCTGGAGCCCGGACAGGGTAGGTGGCTACACCTTC. Amino acid sequence: CAWSPDRVGGYTF.

The CDR3 is CASSERAGGTEAFF. CDR3 coding DNA: TGTGCCAGCAGTGAAAGGGCGGGGGGCACTGAAGCTTTCTTT. The chain is built from TRBV6-1 and TRBJ1-1; D may be TRBD1 (5 bases). V lost 2 bases to trimming and J lost 4 bases, with 11 bases between them. This CDR3 comprises 14 residues. Germline V lookup: CDR1 MNHNS, CDR2 SASEGT.

The chain is built from TRBV9 and TRBJ2-7; 10 nucleotides align to TRBD1. CDR1 SGDLS and CDR2 YYNGEE come from the germline V gene. CDR3 length: 16 amino acids. V was pared by 3 bases and J by 5 bases, with 11 bases of the junction left unmatched. The CDR3: CASSALDRGFKDEQYF. The CDR3, as DNA: TGTGCCAGCAGCGCATTGGACAGGGGGTTTAAAGACGAGCAGTACTTC.

This clone has only one observation. V is TRBV10-3 and J is TRBJ1-4; 10 bases align to TRBD1. Germline CDR1 ENHRY, CDR2 SYGVKD. The CDR3 is 18 amino acids. V dropped 6 bases and J dropped 2; count of bases not matched to a gene: 12. CDR3 in amino acids: CAISPHGTGVVTNEKLFF. The CDR3 region has the DNA TGTGCCATCAGCCCCCACGGGACAGGGGTTGTTACTAATGAAAAACTGTTTTTT.

The chain joins TRBV5-1 to TRBJ2-2; unclear D gene. Trimming took off 3 bases at V and 3 bases at J, with 12 bases between the two ends. The CDR3 contains 15 residues. Germline V gives CDR1 SGHRS, CDR2 YFSETQ. The CDR3 nucleotides read TGCGCCAGCAGCTCTCTAGTATCGGACACCGGGGAGCTGTTTTTT. Translated: CASSSLVSDTGELFF.

CDR3 in amino acids: CASSERTNDNQPQHF. The DNA for the CDR3 is TGTGCCAGCAGTGAGAGGACAAACGACAATCAGCCCCAGCATTTT. This chain joins TRBV2 and TRBJ1-5; the D gene is possibly TRBD1 (5 bases). Germline V gene data show CDR1 as SNHLY and CDR2 as FYNNEI. The V and J ends lost 3 bases and 3 bases respectively, with 12 bases between them. The CDR3 consists of 15 residues.

The chain recombines TRBV28 with TRBJ1-5; weak D call: TRBD1 (5 bases). Between the trimmed V and J ends, which lost 6 bases and 6 bases, there was a span of 12 bases. CDR1 and CDR2 (germline): MDHEN, SYDVKM. The CDR3 sequence is 13 residues long. CDR3 region: CASSRPRVQPQHF. Written as DNA, the CDR3 is TGTGCCAGCAGCCGACCCAGGGTTCAGCCCCAGCATTTT.

On this clone: The germline gene is not matched at one end of the junction; a read error may be the cause. The rearrangement joins TRBV7-9 to TRBJ1-6; 7 bases are a match to TRBD1. The CDR3 loop spans 13 amino acids. Germline V lookup: CDR1 SEHNR, CDR2 FQNEAQ (reference sequence). CDR3 in DNA: TGTTCCAGCAGCTTAGGGCAGGGGGAACCCCTCCACTTT. Protein sequence: CSSSLGQGEPLHF.

The rearrangement joins TRBV5-4 to TRBJ2-5, with D possibly matching TRBD2 (6 bases). The CDR3 extends over 12 amino acids. V was clipped by 2 bases and J by 5 bases, with 7 bases between them. Germline-derived CDR1 and CDR2 are SGHNT and YYREEE (reference sequence). DNA for the CDR3: TGTGCCAGCAGCTTTGGGGGGGAGACCCAGTACTTC. This codes for CASSFGGETQYF. Together with reference TRBV5-4 and TRBJ2-5, the CDR3 gives the full variable domain: ETGVTQSPTHLIKTRGQQVTLRCSSQSGHNTVSWYQQALGQGPQFIFQYYREEENGRGNFPPRFSGLQFPNYSSELNVNALELDDSALYLCASSFGGETQYFGPGTRLLVL.

V and J are TRBV2 and TRBJ2-2; maybe TRBD2 (6 bases). Germline V gives CDR1 SNHLY, CDR2 FYNNEI. Between the trimmed V and J ends, which lost 7 bases and 8 bases, there was a span of 11 bases. CDR3 length: 12 amino acids. CDR3 sequence: CASNGGGGELFF. The CDR3 bases are TGTGCCAGCAACGGGGGTGGGGGGGAGCTGTTTTTT.

The genes are TRBV10-3 and TRBJ2-5; TRBD2 matches at 12 bases. Per the germline V gene, CDR1 is ENHRY and CDR2 is SYGVKD. The length of the CDR3 is 15 residues. With V trimmed by 7 bases and J by 5 bases, 8 bases remained unmatched. The CDR3 region has the DNA TGTGCCATCACTGCTAGCGGGGGGGCCGGGGAGACCCAGTACTTC. Residues: CAITASGGAGETQYF.

This clone appeared once. V is TRBV19 and J is TRBJ2-7; 10 bases match TRBD2. The ends lost 6 bases at V and 1 base at J; junction bases unmatched: 6. The CDR3 is 15 amino acids. CDR1 is LNHDA and CDR2 is SQIVND in the germline V gene (reference sequence). The CDR3 is CASSPSAGGSYEQYF. In nucleotides, the CDR3 is TGTGCCAGTAGCCCCTCAGCGGGAGGGTCCTACGAGCAGTACTTC.

This chain links TRBV6-1 with TRBJ1-3; D uncertain. The germline V gene has CDR1 MNHNS and CDR2 SASEGT. V lost 7 bases to trimming and J lost 0 bases, with 4 bases between them. This CDR3 has 12 amino acids. The CDR3 loop is CASNNSGNTIYF. The DNA of the CDR3 is TGTGCCAGCAACAACTCTGGAAACACCATATATTTT.

The genes are TRBV29-1 and TRBJ2-1, with D possibly being TRBD2 (6 bases). The CDR3 contains 12 residues. CDR1 is SQVTM, CDR2 ANQGSEA, per germline. With 4 bases removed from V and 9 bases from J, the gap between germline ends came to 13 bases. CDR3 DNA: TGCAGCGTTGCAAACGGGAGAAGTGAGCAGTTCTTC. It translates to CSVANGRSEQFF.

The chain employs TRBV7-8 and TRBJ1-2; 9 bases are a match to TRBD1. The CDR3 is 14 residues long. Germline V CDR1 and CDR2: SGHVS, FQNEAQ. V trimming: 5 bases; J trimming: 7 bases; junction bases outside the gene matches: 8. The CDR3, as DNA: TGTGCCAGCAGCACCCGGACAGGGGTAAGTGGCTACACCTTC. This encodes CASSTRTGVSGYTF.

This chain joins TRBV5-1 and TRBJ2-1; the match to TRBD2 covers 9 bases. The ends lost 0 bases at V and 7 bases at J; junction bases unmatched: 2. The CDR3 has 14 amino acids. Per the germline V gene, CDR1 is SGHRS and CDR2 is YFSETQ. DNA for the CDR3: TGCGCCAGCAGCTTGGTAGCGGGAGCAAATGAGCAGTTCTTC. Encoded protein: CASSLVAGANEQFF.

The chain has TRBV11-3 and TRBJ2-1; 9 bases map to TRBD1. Per the germline V gene, CDR1 is SGHNT and CDR2 is YENEEA. This CDR3 has 15 residues. The V gene end was trimmed by 5 bases and the J gene end by 3 bases; junction bases not matched to a gene: 5. CDR3 residues: CASSSGTGIYNEQFF. In DNA, the CDR3 is TGTGCCAGCAGCAGCGGGACAGGGATCTACAATGAGCAGTTCTTC.

The chain carries TRBV4-2 and TRBJ2-3; TRBD2 agrees at 8 bases. V gave up 0 bases and J gave up 4 bases; unmatched junction bases: 9. The CDR3 length is 17 residues. Germline V gene lookup returns CDR1 LGHNA and CDR2 YNFKEQ. The CDR3, as DNA: TGTGCCAGCAGCCAAGAGGTTGGCGGGAGGCTCCCAGATACGCAGTATTTT. Translated, it gives CASSQEVGGRLPDTQYF.

The chain couples TRBV5-8 to TRBJ1-3; D gene ambiguous. Deletions cut 1 base from V and 7 bases from J, with 6 bases between. The CDR3 consists of 12 residues. Germline-derived CDR1 and CDR2 are SGHTS and YDEGEE. The CDR3 sequence is CASSLSENTIYF. For the CDR3, the DNA is TGTGCCAGCAGCTTGTCGGAGAACACCATATATTTT.

On this clone itself: One end of the junction fails to match germline, which may point to a read error. The V and J genes are TRBV6-1 and TRBJ2-7; maybe TRBD2 (6 bases). The CDR3 sequence is 15 residues long. Germline assignment: CDR1 MNHNS and CDR2 SASEGT. CDR3 bases: TGTGCCAGCAGTGAAGCGGGAGGAGGGGACCCTTCGGATCGGTTC. Residues: CASSEAGGGDPSDRF.

V and J are TRBV25-1 and TRBJ2-1; D is undetermined. V was clipped by 2 bases and J by 4 bases, with 6 bases between them. The CDR3 spans 13 residues. Germline V gene data show CDR1 as MGHDK and CDR2 as SYGVNS. For the CDR3, the DNA is TGTGCCAGCAGTGAAGGCAGTTACAATGAGCAGTTCTTC. This gives the protein CASSEGSYNEQFF.

The chain combines TRBV6-1 with TRBJ1-5; D gene uncertain. The CDR3 has 15 amino acids. In germline, CDR1 is MNHNS, CDR2 SASEGT. V lost 7 bases to trimming and J lost 7 bases, with 20 bases between them. CDR3 in DNA: TGTGCCAGCAATGGCGACGGGAGGGCTTGGCAGCCCCAGCATTTT. Translation gives CASNGDGRAWQPQHF.

The chain recombines TRBV29-1 with TRBJ1-1, with a weak D call TRBD1 (5 bases). CDR3 length: 13 residues. The V and J ends lost 4 bases and 0 bases respectively, with 9 bases between them. The V gene's germline CDR1 is SQVTM and CDR2 ANQGSEA. The CDR3 loop reads CSVVRTLNTEAFF. The CDR3, as DNA: TGCAGCGTTGTGCGGACATTGAACACTGAAGCTTTCTTT.

This clone was recorded once. The J gene is TRBJ2-1, the V gene TRBV2; TRBD1 might be the D (5 bases). In germline, CDR1 is SNHLY, CDR2 FYNNEI. The CDR3 covers 13 residues. The V and J ends lost 4 bases and 5 bases respectively, with 9 bases between them. As DNA, the CDR3 is TGTGCCAGCAGTGGAAAAGGGGACAATGAGCAGTTCTTC. This encodes CASSGKGDNEQFF.